This TCR beta chain was captured by sequencing in a study of beta chain features in type 1 diabetes (dated by TCRdb to 2016 to 2019). About the investigation overall: Mean age, gender distribution, total cell number and subset yield did not differ between patients and healthy donors. A total of 107,917,701 sorted cells were examined across all samples, and a strong correlation was observed between cell number per subset and RNA yield. The study compared TCRB repertoires of sorted circulating CD4+ T cell subsets between recently diagnosed type 1 diabetes patients and matched healthy donors. Regulatory and stem cell-like memory subsets were isolated from only 8 patients and 8 healthy donors, whereas naive and central memory subsets came from all 30 or so donors. Findings and caveats that apply to the study as a whole: Naive, central memory and regulatory TCRB repertoires appeared to be more similar among patients than among healthy donors. PCR might favor shorter templates, but patient and control samples were amplified and corrected together, so any skew would affect both groups equally. Type 1 diabetes patients showed a moderate but significant shortening of TCRB CDR3 length in all four CD4+ subsets. Because cDNA rather than genomic DNA was sequenced, highly expressing activated cells could have been over-represented, although no difference in activation and CD3 levels was found between groups. Only small numbers of individuals were included in the HLA sub-analyses, which left unresolved whether HLA type had any influence on TCRB rearrangement. At VDJ recombination sites, type 1 diabetes patients had fewer insertions and more deleted nucleotides, which implies abnormalities in thymic rearrangement.

Trimmed from V: 6 bases; trimmed from J: 4 bases; junction bases lacking a gene match: 9. From its cysteine to its phenylalanine, the CDR3 spans 13 amino acids. Kept here is only the CDR3 DNA, which spans 39 bases and is read in frame from base 1. Via the germline V gene, CDR1 is SQVTM and CDR2 ANQGSEA. The entire amount of isolated RNA was reverse transcribed using the High Capacity cDNA Reverse Transcription Kit, so the sequenced TCRB transcripts were expressed ones. Deep immunoSEQ sequencing was performed on naive, central memory and regulatory T cell samples, with an average of about 3.57 million total reads per sample. Sorted cells were lysed in RLT buffer, and RNA was extracted using DNase-treated RNeasy Micro or Mini kits according to cell number. Each cell subset was processed on its own to prevent cross-contamination, while patient and healthy donor samples were processed together. Using the immunoSEQ multiplex PCR, TCRB sequences were amplified from cDNA into 87-bp fragments spanning the CDR3 region. The amplicons were sequenced using the Illumina HiSeq platform. The authors' analysis ran thus. PCR bias was computationally corrected using synthetic template baselines, reads within Hamming distance 2 were collapsed, and singletons that could not be merged were discarded. Reads were aligned against IMGT to assign V, D and J genes, CDR3 length and insertions or deletions at six rearrangement sites. Within each subset, clonotype counts were normalized to sorted cell number, and only after that were true diversity and Gini coefficients computed with the tcR R package. The overlap coefficient, calculated on TCRB nucleotide sequences, was used to measure repertoire sharing. As a proxy for the pre-selection repertoire, out-of-frame TCRB sequences from naive cells were analyzed. This is the immuneACCESS table as TCRdb keeps it, with only in-frame sequences that have V and J called. A part of the clones is gone; compared with another copy, unresolved V genes explain less than half, and the rest is unexplained. The V and J calls and clone size come from that table; D and trimming were worked out from the DNA. This sample lists hundreds of thousands of clones; 10% to 15% were detected once. Of the sample, 0.022% is held by the ten largest clones.

Comments on this clone: Its antigen target is currently unknown. No quality values exist for individual bases; no much larger clone is one base distant.

Each donor gave one peripheral blood draw, averaging approximately 110 mL, which was collected into heparinised tubes. A BD FACSAria II and a panel including CD45RO, CCR7, CD25, CD127, CD95 and CD27 were used to sort naive, central memory, regulatory and stem cell-like memory CD4+ T cells. A purity above 98% was achieved for all sorted populations. PBMCs were isolated right away by Lymphoprep density gradient centrifugation and were stained directly, without culture. So that batch effects would be minimized, each experiment stained and sorted samples in pairs, pairing one healthy donor with one patient.

Recombination joined TRBV29-1 with TRBJ2-7, and TRBD2 matches 7 of the central bases. The specimen was naive CD4+ T cells from blood. The cell subset or site label, read with the paper, signifies: true naive CD4+ T cells. The clonotype was recovered from a man aged 18 to 30 with type 1 diabetes. The bases are TGCAGCGTGGCCGGGACTACAGCATACGAGCAGTACTTC. It codes for CSVAGTTAYEQYF.